The next 14 T cell receptor beta chains were all read from a single sample in a study of blood T cell repertoires in COVID-19. Profiling relied on immunoSEQ multiplex PCR, and the TCRdb table lists in-frame clones only, not all of them. Here the sample spans more than 110,000 clones, just over 85% being singletons. Input material: PBMCs or T cells enriched from blood (not recorded which). The receptor source for this set is a man aged 50 to 59 who had recovered from COVID-19.

The chain couples TRBV3-1 (or the pseudogene TRBV3-2) to TRBJ2-1; D perhaps matches TRBD2 (5 bases). The CDR3 covers 15 residues. The germline V gene encodes CDR1 LGHDT and CDR2 YNNKEL (reference sequence). V dropped 1 base and J dropped 8 bases, with 15 bases sitting between them. CDR3 DNA: TGTGCCAGCAGCCAAGCTAGGACTCGCCTCCATGAGCAGTTCTTC. It is translated as CASSQARTRLHEQFF.

The chain employs TRBV28 and TRBJ1-4; D is unresolved. Germline CDR1 MDHEN, CDR2 SYDVKM. CDR3 size: 11 residues. V lost 8 bases and J 3 bases, leaving 4 bases between the germline ends. CDR3 nucleotide sequence: TGTGCCAGCCTATCTAATGAAAAACTGTTTTTT. Translation: CASLSNEKLFF.

The CDR3 coding sequence is TGTGCCAGCAGCTCACAGTTTAACACTGAAGCTTTCTTT. This gives the protein CASSSQFNTEAFF. The chain employs TRBV11-3 and TRBJ1-1; no firm D call. CDR1 and CDR2 from the germline V gene are SGHNT and YENEEA. V was clipped by 4 bases and J by 2 bases, with 8 bases between them. This CDR3 comprises 13 residues.

This clone was detected a few times. The CDR3 nucleotides read TGTGCCTGGAGTGTGAGCCCGACGGGGTCCCAGCATTTT. Residues: CAWSVSPTGSQHF. This chain uses TRBV30 with TRBJ1-5; D is undetermined. CDR1 GTSNPN and CDR2 SVGIG come from the germline V gene (reference sequence). The V gene lost 0 bases and the J gene lost 11 bases, with 14 bases spanning the gap. The CDR3 has 13 residues.

This chain links TRBV4-3 with TRBJ2-1, with TRBD2 matching 9 bases. Losses at the gene ends were 3 bases for V and 4 bases for J; bases not matched to a gene: 4. Germline V CDR1 and CDR2: LGHNA, YSLEER. This CDR3 comprises 15 residues. CDR3 in DNA: TGCGCCAGCAGCCACCTAGCGGGGAATTACAATGAGCAGTTCTTC. Residues: CASSHLAGNYNEQFF.

The rearrangement joins TRBV18 to TRBJ2-7; TRBD1 matches 11 bases. The germline CDR1 and CDR2 sequences are KGHSH and LQKENI. V trimming: 2 bases; J trimming: 3 bases; junction bases outside the gene matches: 3. The CDR3 is 15 residues long. The CDR3 protein is CASSPGTGGIYEQYF. CDR3 in DNA: TGTGCCAGCTCACCAGGGACAGGGGGGATCTACGAGCAGTACTTC.

The rearrangement links TRBV19 to TRBJ1-5; TRBD1 agrees at 12 bases. This CDR3 spans 15 amino acids. V lost 3 bases and J lost 7; bases outside the gene matches: 4. CDR1 LNHDA and CDR2 SQIVND come from the germline V gene (reference sequence). CDR3: CASSIGTGGGQPQHF. CDR3 DNA sequence: TGTGCCAGTAGTATCGGGACAGGGGGCGGGCAGCCCCAGCATTTT.

This chain uses TRBV29-1 with TRBJ1-3; D is unclear. CDR1 is SQVTM and CDR2 is ANQGSEA in the germline V gene. With 1 base removed from V and 0 bases from J, the gap between germline ends came to 4 bases. This CDR3 region has 13 residues. CDR3 sequence: CSVEVSSGNTIYF. CDR3 DNA sequence: TGCAGCGTTGAAGTGAGCTCTGGAAACACCATATATTTT.

This chain links TRBV27 with TRBJ1-4, with 8 bases matching TRBD1. Germline V gene lookup returns CDR1 MNHEY and CDR2 SMNVEV (reference sequence). This CDR3 has 15 amino acids. V trimming: 3 bases; J trimming: 7 bases; junction bases outside the gene matches: 7. Here the CDR3 reads CASSFSPQGVEKLFF. For the CDR3, the DNA is TGTGCCAGCAGTTTTTCCCCACAGGGGGTTGAAAAACTGTTTTTT.

The genes are TRBV5-1 and TRBJ1-1, with TRBD1 matching 10 bases. From germline, CDR1 is SGHRS and CDR2 YFSETQ. V lost 2 bases, J lost 5 bases, and 6 bases stayed unmatched. This CDR3 comprises 15 residues. Here the CDR3 DNA reads TGCGCCAGCAGCTTCGTACCGGGACAGGGGACTGAAGCTTTCTTT. This codes for CASSFVPGQGTEAFF.

This clone appeared once. CDR3 residues: CASSTDRGSYGYTF. CDR3 sequence (DNA): TGTGCCAGTAGTACGGACAGGGGTTCCTATGGCTACACCTTC. The chain joins TRBV19 to TRBJ1-2, with TRBD1 matching 9 bases. The germline V gene encodes CDR1 LNHDA and CDR2 SQIVND (reference sequence). This CDR3 contains 14 residues. V lost 4 bases and J lost 4; bases outside the gene matches: 4.

This rearrangement joins TRBV28 to TRBJ1-1; D remains unclear. Germline loops: CDR1 MDHEN, CDR2 SYDVKM. This CDR3 has 13 residues. Trimming pared 6 bases from V and 1 base from J, leaving 9 bases between. The CDR3 is CASSPLANTEAFF. CDR3 DNA: TGTGCCAGCAGCCCCCTAGCGAACACTGAAGCTTTCTTT.

The chain employs TRBV2 and TRBJ1-3, with D possibly matching TRBD1 (6 bases). The CDR3 runs to 15 residues. Trimming left V 6 bases short and J 0 bases short, with 12 bases between. Per germline, CDR1 SNHLY and CDR2 FYNNEI. CDR3 nucleotide sequence: TGTGCCAGCAGGACACAGGGCTACTCTGGAAACACCATATATTTT. Its protein is CASRTQGYSGNTIYF.

Here the CDR3 DNA reads TGCGCCAGCAGCCAAGCGGGGGCAGATACGCAGTATTTT. The encoded protein is CASSQAGADTQYF. The chain recombines TRBV4-1 with TRBJ2-3; D might be TRBD2 (6 bases). V lost 1 base and J lost 4, with 6 bases in between. Germline CDR1 reads MGHRA; CDR2 reads YSYEKL. The CDR3 has 13 residues.